A single sample is the source of the 23 T cell receptor beta chains below, sequenced in a study of early T cells in non-severe SARS-CoV-2 infection. MiXCR, run by TCRdb on the 5' RACE reads, gives a single entry per CDR3 protein. The data contain over 60,000 distinct CDR3 sequences, roughly 12% of them seen just once; the ten biggest clones take up approximately 2.6%. The starting material was whole blood, obtained at baseline. These receptors came from an adult who was a healthcare worker with PCR-confirmed SARS-CoV-2 infection or an uninfected control (not recorded which).

This clonotype appeared many times. This chain links TRBV2 with TRBJ1-4, with 9 positions matching TRBD1. CDR1 and CDR2 (germline): SNHLY, FYNNEI. The CDR3 runs 15 residues. The trim removed 8 bases at V and 7 bases at J, leaving 11 bases unmatched. This CDR3 reads CASQDRTGEAEKLFF. CDR3 in DNA: TGTGCCAGCCAAGATCGGACAGGGGAGGCTGAAAAACTGTTTTTT.

The chain carries TRBV28 and TRBJ2-5, with D possibly being TRBD1 or TRBD2 (6 bases each). The CDR3 loop spans 13 amino acids. Per germline, CDR1 MDHEN and CDR2 SYDVKM. V was pared by 10 bases and J by 1 base, with 13 bases between. The CDR3 spells CATLWGAQETQYF. DNA for the CDR3: TGTGCCACCCTGTGGGGGGCCCAAGAGACCCAGTACTTC.

CDR3 DNA sequence: TGCAGCGTTGAAAGGGCAGTGGGAGGGCCATCTTACAATGAGCAGTTCTTC. Encoded protein: CSVERAVGGPSYNEQFF. V and J are TRBV29-1 and TRBJ2-1, with 7 positions matching TRBD2. Germline loops: CDR1 SQVTM, CDR2 ANQGSEA. The CDR3 covers 17 residues. After removal of 2 bases from V and 4 bases from J, the junction contained 14 bases not matched to a gene.

This rearrangement joins TRBV20-1 to TRBJ2-7, with D perhaps assigned TRBD1 or TRBD2 (5 bases each). Trimming pared 6 bases from V and 6 bases from J, leaving 24 bases between. The CDR3 sequence is 15 residues long. Germline values: CDR1 DFQATT, CDR2 SNEGSKA (reference sequence). The CDR3 reads CSAPALGTDTSEQYF. For the CDR3, the DNA is TGCAGTGCGCCCGCTTTGGGGACGGACACCAGCGAGCAGTACTTC.

The chain recombines TRBV29-1 with TRBJ1-6, with D maybe TRBD1 (6 bases). Germline assignment: CDR1 SQVTM and CDR2 ANQGSEA. V dropped 7 bases and J dropped 10 bases, with 17 bases sitting between them. The CDR3 has 13 amino acids. The CDR3 nucleotides are TGCAGCGCCCAATCGGGGGCGGGGTCACCCCTCCACTTT. It yields the protein CSAQSGAGSPLHF. The whole variable domain, filled in from reference TRBV29-1 and TRBJ1-6, reads SAVISQKPSRDICQRGTSLTIQCQVDSQVTMMFWYRQQPGQSLTLIATANQGSEATYESGFVIDKFPISRPNLTFSTLTVSNMSPEDSSIYLCSAQSGAGSPLHFGNGTRLTVT.

In its sample, this clonotype was seen a few times. V is TRBV28 and J is TRBJ2-1, with D unclear. Trimming stripped 3 bases from V and 0 bases from J, with 12 bases between. Germline V gene lookup returns CDR1 MDHEN and CDR2 SYDVKM. The CDR3 length is 16 residues. The CDR3 here is CASSFFRGSSYNEQFF. CDR3 coding DNA: TGTGCCAGCAGTTTCTTTCGCGGAAGCTCCTACAATGAGCAGTTCTTC.

The rearrangement uses TRBV6-5 and TRBJ1-4; no clear D. Germline V gene data show CDR1 as MNHEY and CDR2 as SVGAGI. This CDR3 has 15 residues. V was shortened by 5 bases and J by 4 bases, with 14 bases between the two germline ends. The CDR3: CASSGSPASNEKLFF. CDR3 nucleotide sequence: TGTGCCAGCAGTGGTTCCCCGGCGAGTAATGAAAAACTGTTTTTT.

The chain uses TRBV28 and TRBJ1-1; a weak D match, TRBD1 (6 bases). CDR1 and CDR2 from the germline V gene are MDHEN and SYDVKM. CDR3 size: 12 residues. The V and J ends lost 10 bases and 6 bases respectively, with 15 bases between them. CDR3 bases: TGTGCCATTTCGGGGACAAGGGCTGAAGCTTTCTTT. Translation: CAISGTRAEAFF.

This clonotype was counted many times. The chain uses TRBV5-1 and TRBJ1-4; D unclear. V lost 4 bases to trimming and J lost 0 bases, with 10 bases between them. Germline CDR1 SGHRS, CDR2 YFSETQ. The CDR3 extends over 15 amino acids. CDR3 nucleotide sequence: TGCGCCAGCAGCCGGGCGTCCACAACTAATGAAAAACTGTTTTTT. The encoded protein is CASSRASTTNEKLFF.

This clonotype was detected only a few times. This chain joins TRBV10-2 and TRBJ2-1; 9 bases fit TRBD2. The CDR3 is 13 amino acids. Germline CDR1 and CDR2: WSHSY and SAAADI. The V and J ends lost 7 bases and 7 bases, in that order; junction bases with no gene match: 5. CDR3 in amino acids: CASTRAGGNEQFF. The CDR3 nucleotides read TGCGCCAGCACCCGAGCGGGGGGTAATGAGCAGTTCTTC.

This clonotype occurred many times. J is TRBJ2-5 and V is TRBV5-1, with D tentatively TRBD1 (5 bases). The CDR3 covers 14 residues. CDR1 and CDR2 from the germline V gene are SGHRS and YFSETQ. V was pared by 4 bases and J by 5 bases, with 15 bases between. The CDR3 here is CASSADRFRETQYF. DNA of the CDR3: TGCGCCAGCAGCGCCGACAGATTTAGGGAGACCCAGTACTTC.

V usage is TRBV11-2 and J usage is TRBJ2-2, with 10 bases matching TRBD2. The V and J ends lost 7 bases and 3 bases, in that order; junction bases with no gene match: 8. The CDR3 runs to 16 residues. The germline gives CDR1 SGHAT, CDR2 FQNNGV. The CDR3 DNA is TGTGCCAGCACTACCGAGCGGGGGGGCTACACCGGGGAGCTGTTTTTT. It encodes CASTTERGGYTGELFF.

V is TRBV6-2 or TRBV6-3 and J is TRBJ2-7; perhaps D is TRBD1 or TRBD2 (5 bases each). V was pared by 2 bases and J by 2 bases, with 13 bases between. This CDR3 contains 15 residues. Germline loops: CDR1 MNHEY, CDR2 SVGEGT. CDR3 sequence reads: CASSYLVQGPYEQYF. As DNA, the CDR3 is TGTGCCAGCAGTTACCTAGTTCAGGGACCCTACGAGCAGTACTTC.

The chain has TRBV11-2 and TRBJ2-1; D gene ambiguous. Between the trimmed V and J ends, which lost 2 bases and 4 bases, there was a span of 12 bases. CDR3 length: 15 amino acids. Per the germline V gene, CDR1 is SGHAT and CDR2 is FQNNGV. Written as DNA, the CDR3 is TGTGCCAGCAGCTTATGGCGGACGGAATACAATGAGCAGTTCTTC. Residues: CASSLWRTEYNEQFF.

This clonotype was counted between two and nine times. This sequence joins TRBV15 and TRBJ2-2; D call uncertain. This CDR3 is 13 amino acids long. The germline V gene encodes CDR1 LNHNV and CDR2 YYDKDF (reference sequence). V lost 8 bases to trimming and J lost 1 base, with 8 bases between them. The CDR3 sequence: CATSPRNTGELFF. The CDR3 coding sequence is TGTGCCACCTCGCCCCGGAACACCGGGGAGCTGTTTTTT.

This clonotype was detected ten times or more. The chain joins TRBV9 to TRBJ1-2; 7 bases align to TRBD1. The J segment lost 7 bases and the V segment lost 4 bases, leaving 10 bases of the junction unmatched. Germline CDR1 SGDLS, CDR2 YYNGEE. The CDR3 runs 14 residues. The CDR3 reads CASSTPTGPGGYTF. The DNA for the CDR3 is TGTGCCAGCAGCACCCCGACAGGGCCCGGTGGCTACACCTTC. Full variable domain (outside the CDR3, taken from reference TRBV9 and TRBJ1-2): DSGVTQTPKHLITATGQRVTLRCSPRSGDLSVYWYQQSLDQGLQFLIQYYNGEERAKGNILERFSAQQFPDLHSELNLSSLELGDSALYFCASSTPTGPGGYTFGSGTRLTVV.

This clonotype was observed a handful of times. The rearrangement joins TRBV2 to TRBJ2-1; D is uncertain. V was clipped by 6 bases and J by 7 bases, with 7 bases between them. Germline CDR1 reads SNHLY; CDR2 reads FYNNEI. The CDR3 extends over 11 amino acids. CDR3 residues: CASRYKNEQFF. The DNA for the CDR3 is TGTGCCAGCAGATACAAGAATGAGCAGTTCTTC.

This clonotype has ten or more counts. The V and J genes are TRBV6-1 and TRBJ1-2, with D possibly matching TRBD1 (5 bases). The V end was cut by 1 base, the J end by 7 bases, with 16 bases between. CDR3 size: 15 residues. The germline V gene has CDR1 MNHNS and CDR2 SASEGT. The CDR3 DNA sequence: TGTGCCAGCAGTGAAGTAGGGGAGGTCCGTGGTGGCTACACCTTC. The encoded protein is CASSEVGEVRGGYTF.

This clonotype appeared many times. The chain uses TRBV9 and TRBJ2-3; unclear D gene. Germline V CDR1 and CDR2: SGDLS, YYNGEE. V lost 3 bases and J 5 bases, leaving 7 bases between the germline ends. This CDR3 comprises 12 residues. CDR3: CASSGRLDTQYF. The CDR3 nucleotides are TGTGCCAGCAGCGGGCGTTTAGATACGCAGTATTTT.

This clonotype showed up many times. The junction differs from germline at one of its ends, possibly a read error. This chain uses TRBV28 with TRBJ1-3, with D tentatively TRBD1 (5 bases). Per germline, CDR1 MDHEN and CDR2 SYDVKM. This CDR3 comprises 18 residues. CDR3 residues: CASSAPRGRHFSENTIYF. The CDR3 nucleotides are TGTGCCAGCAGTGCTCCCCGGGGCAGGCACTTCTCTGAAAACACCATATATTTT. Complete variable domain (other parts from reference TRBV28 and TRBJ1-3): DVKVTQSSRYLVKRTGEKVFLECVQDMDHENMFWYRQDPGLGLRLIYFSYDVKMKEKGDIPEGYSVSREKKERFSLILESASTNQTSMYLCASSAPRGRHFSENTIYFGEGSWLTVV.

The J gene is TRBJ2-4, the V gene TRBV6-2 or TRBV6-3, with D maybe TRBD1 (5 bases). Germline V gene data show CDR1 as MNHEY and CDR2 as SVGEGT. With 0 bases removed from V and 4 bases from J, the gap between germline ends came to 22 bases. The CDR3 length is 19 residues. CDR3 loop: CASSYSWIKGREPKNIQYF. CDR3 nucleotides: TGTGCCAGCAGTTACTCATGGATTAAGGGGCGCGAGCCAAAAAACATTCAGTACTTC.

This clonotype has more than one count but fewer than ten. The V and J genes are TRBV18 and TRBJ2-6, with D possibly being TRBD2 (6 bases). Germline V gives CDR1 KGHSH, CDR2 LQKENI. With 4 bases removed from V and 2 bases from J, the gap between germline ends came to 9 bases. This CDR3 has 15 residues. The CDR3 DNA sequence: TGTGCCAGCTCACAAGGCGGGGCTGGGGCCAACGTCCTGACTTTC. The encoded protein is CASSQGGAGANVLTF.

The chain carries TRBV5-4 and TRBJ1-2; TRBD1 matches at 7 bases. Germline V gives CDR1 SGHNT, CDR2 YYREEE (reference sequence). V was clipped by 0 bases and J by 4 bases; unmatched bases: 3. CDR3 length equals 14 residues. The CDR3 spells CASSLEGAVYGYTF. In DNA, the CDR3 is TGTGCCAGCAGCTTGGAGGGGGCAGTCTATGGCTACACCTTC.